Ten or more counts support the clone carrying this T cell receptor (beta chain). This specimen belongs to a study of molecular identifiers for immune sequencing clone quantification. Methods described previously, with TCR primers listed, were used for bulk TCR libraries. TCRdb re-called the PCR reads with MiXCR, one entry per CDR3 protein. Here the sample spans under 650,000 distinct CDR3 sequences, just under 20% being singletons. This CDR3 has 19 residues. V trimming: 4 bases; J trimming: 0 bases; junction bases outside the gene matches: 11. The receptor was isolated from a human donor in good health. Some libraries in this study had Jurkat cell RNA spiked in. Sample: naive CD8+ T cells from blood, with Jurkat cell RNA spiked in. The subset denotes: FACS-sorted CD8+CD4-CCR7+CD45RA+ naive T cells. V gene TRBV12-3 or TRBV12-4 combines with J gene TRBJ2-4, with 11 bases lining up with TRBD2. CDR3 residues: CASSSLAGELGRAKNIQYF. In DNA form, the CDR3 reads TGTGCCAGCAGTTCACTAGCGGGAGAGCTCGGTCGAGCCAAAAACATTCAGTACTTC.